This entry concerns a single T cell receptor beta chain. Antigen unknown. The run of the v3.0 immunoSEQ assay was at survey level. Clones were read by immunoSEQ multiplex PCR, and TCRdb kept only the in-frame ones, dropping some. Of almost 20,000 clones detected, 75% to 85% appear once; the ten largest clones hold 9.5% to 12%. The data derive from a study of long-term antiretroviral therapy in people with HIV. Trimming took 5 bases from V and 4 from J; bases not matched to a gene: 3. Germline loops: CDR1 MNHNY, CDR2 SVGAGI (reference sequence). The CDR3 is 14 residues long. Study conclusions and caveats: Dominating the repertoire at all time points were the clones that expanded before ART.

This rearrangement joins TRBV6-6 to TRBJ1-5; the match to TRBD1 covers 9 bases. The sequenced sample was unsorted PBMCs, obtained 0.2 years after starting antiretroviral therapy. This sequence originates from a woman aged 40 to 49 with HIV. CDR3 amino acids: CASSGQGTNQPQHF. The DNA for the CDR3 is TGTGCCAGCAGTGGACAGGGGACTAATCAGCCCCAGCATTTT.